The 26 T cell receptor beta chains reported below all come from one sample, sequenced in a study of T cell responses to AZD1222 COVID-19 vaccine. The assay was immunoSEQ multiplex PCR, and TCRdb's table has in-frame clones only and misses some. The sample has 200,000 or so clones, around 90% seen once. The sample was peripheral blood, taken on day 0 of AZD1222 vaccination. The receptor source for this set is an adult in good health.

This chain links TRBV6-5 with TRBJ2-2, with 10 bases that match TRBD1. Per the germline V gene, CDR1 is MNHEY and CDR2 is SVGAGI. The V and J ends lost 6 bases and 6 bases, in that order; junction bases with no gene match: 7. The CDR3 has 15 residues. DNA for the CDR3: TGTGCCAGCAGCCACGGGACAGGGGACCCCGGGGAGCTGTTTTTT. Its protein is CASSHGTGDPGELFF.

This clone occurred once. The chain is built from TRBV24-1 and TRBJ2-1; 10 nucleotides line up with TRBD1. Germline V CDR1 and CDR2: KGHDR, SFDVKD. The CDR3 contains 14 residues. V lost 8 bases and J lost 3; bases outside the gene matches: 3. The CDR3 loop is CATIGTGDYNEQFF. The CDR3 DNA sequence: TGTGCCACCATTGGGACAGGGGACTACAATGAGCAGTTCTTC.

V is TRBV5-8 and J is TRBJ2-1; D remains ambiguous. Trimming shortened V by 0 bases and J by 0 bases, and 13 bases separated the two germline ends. This CDR3 spans 17 amino acids. The V gene's germline CDR1 is SGHTS and CDR2 YDEGEE. The CDR3 here is CASSLALRAGSYNEQFF. CDR3 bases: TGTGCCAGCAGCTTGGCCTTGAGAGCCGGCTCCTACAATGAGCAGTTCTTC.

The rearrangement links TRBV12-3 or TRBV12-4 to TRBJ1-5, with 7 bases matching TRBD1. J was trimmed by 5 bases and V by 6 bases; bases with no gene match: 4. The CDR3 length is 13 residues. DNA of the CDR3: TGTGCCAGCAGCCTGGGGACAGATCAGCCCCAGCATTTT. It encodes CASSLGTDQPQHF.

The CDR3 here is CASHATGASGANVLTF. CDR3 DNA: TGCGCCAGCCACGCGACGGGAGCCTCTGGGGCCAACGTCCTGACTTTC. This sequence joins TRBV5-1 and TRBJ2-6, with TRBD2 as a possible D gene (6 bases). V lost 7 bases, J lost 0 bases, and 14 bases lay in between. The germline V gene has CDR1 SGHRS and CDR2 YFSETQ. This CDR3 spans 16 amino acids.

This chain connects TRBV3-1 (or the pseudogene TRBV3-2) to TRBJ1-3; D remains ambiguous. V shed 0 bases and J shed 0 bases, with 3 bases lying between them. This CDR3 is 14 amino acids long. Germline V CDR1 and CDR2: LGHDT, YNNKEL (reference sequence). CDR3 bases: TGTGCCAGCAGCCAAGAGGCCTCTGGAAACACCATATATTTT. This encodes CASSQEASGNTIYF.

This clone appeared once. V usage is TRBV12-3 or TRBV12-4 and J usage is TRBJ1-2; D not certain. CDR3 length: 12 amino acids. V was clipped by 7 bases and J by 4 bases, with 10 bases between them. This CDR3 reads CASTLRGYGYTF. CDR3 DNA sequence: TGTGCCAGCACGCTCCGGGGCTATGGCTACACCTTC.

This chain's CDR3 is CASSEGHRNQPQHF. Here the CDR3 DNA reads TGTGCCAGCAGTGAAGGACACCGAAATCAGCCCCAGCATTTT. V is TRBV2 and J is TRBJ1-5, with unresolved D. V was shortened by 1 base and J by 4 bases, with 8 bases between the two germline ends. This CDR3 region has 14 residues. Germline V gene sequence: CDR1 SNHLY, CDR2 FYNNEI.

The chain recombines TRBV7-9 with TRBJ2-5, with D perhaps being TRBD1 or TRBD2 (5 bases each). CDR1 is SEHNR, CDR2 FQNEAQ, per germline (reference sequence). The CDR3 runs 14 residues. Trimming cost V 5 bases and J 4 bases, with 14 bases left between them. The CDR3: CASSPRGKRETQYF. For the CDR3, the DNA is TGTGCCAGCAGCCCGAGGGGTAAGAGAGAGACCCAGTACTTC.

This chain links TRBV28 with TRBJ1-6; D ambiguous. Germline V lookup: CDR1 MDHEN, CDR2 SYDVKM. Trimming took off 3 bases at V and 10 bases at J, with 7 bases between the two ends. The CDR3 contains 12 residues. The CDR3 protein is CASSFGNSPLHF. CDR3 nucleotide sequence: TGTGCCAGCAGTTTCGGGAACTCACCCCTCCACTTT.

This clone is a singleton in its sample. The rearrangement uses TRBV11-3 and TRBJ2-7; 11 bases are a match to TRBD1. Unmatched junction bases numbered 5, after V lost 1 base and J lost 6 bases. The germline CDR1 and CDR2 sequences are SGHNT and YENEEA. There are 15 residues in the CDR3. The CDR3 DNA reads as TGTGCCAGCAGCTTAGGCCTCGGGACAGGGGGCGAGCAGTACTTC. Its protein is CASSLGLGTGGEQYF.

This rearrangement joins TRBV7-9 to TRBJ1-2; no reliable D call. Germline lookup yields CDR1 SEHNR and CDR2 FQNEAQ (reference sequence). The V and J ends lost 5 bases and 8 bases respectively, with 21 bases between them. The CDR3 runs to 15 residues. The DNA of the CDR3 is TGTGCCAGCAGCCCTCCGACTGATACCGTATGGGGCTACACCTTC. Translation: CASSPPTDTVWGYTF.

In its sample, this clone was seen many times. V and J are TRBV4-2 and TRBJ2-7, with 8 bases fitting TRBD2. Trimming at V came to 6 bases and at J to 2 bases, leaving 6 bases not matched to a gene. Germline CDR1 LGHNA, CDR2 YNFKEQ. The CDR3 is made up of 14 amino acids. CDR3 sequence (DNA): TGTGCCAGCAGAGCCGGGGGGGATACCTACGAGCAGTACTTC. The encoded protein is CASRAGGDTYEQYF.

The J gene is TRBJ2-7, the V gene TRBV11-2; 12 bases agree with TRBD2. Germline CDR1 and CDR2: SGHAT and FQNNGV. V gave up 4 bases and J gave up 3 bases; unmatched junction bases: 7. The CDR3 consists of 16 residues. CDR3 DNA: TGTGCCAGCAGCTACCCGACTAGCGGGAGTATCTACGAGCAGTACTTC. Its translation is CASSYPTSGSIYEQYF.

This rearrangement joins TRBV28 to TRBJ1-5; 9 nucleotides match TRBD1. V dropped 7 bases and J dropped 11; count of bases not matched to a gene: 15. This CDR3 has 15 amino acids. Germline CDR1 reads MDHEN; CDR2 reads SYDVKM. The CDR3 is CASTIGGTGSPSQHF. The DNA for the CDR3 is TGTGCCAGCACTATCGGCGGGACAGGGTCGCCTTCCCAGCATTTT.

Only one count was recorded for this clone. The rearrangement links TRBV28 to TRBJ2-5; TRBD1 matches 8 bases. This CDR3 has 15 residues. V lost 4 bases, J lost 1 base, and 5 bases stayed unmatched. Germline CDR1 MDHEN, CDR2 SYDVKM. CDR3 nucleotide sequence: TGTGCCAGCAGTTCCCGGGACAGGCCCCAAGAGACCCAGTACTTC. Protein sequence: CASSSRDRPQETQYF.

The genes are TRBV5-5 and TRBJ1-2, with 9 bases identical to TRBD1. Germline V gene lookup returns CDR1 SGHKS and CDR2 YYEKEE (reference sequence). This CDR3 region has 13 residues. The V gene end was trimmed by 3 bases and the J gene end by 8 bases; junction bases not matched to a gene: 5. For the CDR3, the DNA is TGTGCCAGCAGCTACCGGGACAGGGACGGCTACACCTTC. It encodes CASSYRDRDGYTF.

V gene TRBV27 combines with J gene TRBJ2-7; tentatively, D is TRBD1 (5 bases). Trimming removed 5 bases from V and 6 bases from J, with 11 bases in between. The germline V gene has CDR1 MNHEY and CDR2 SMNVEV (reference sequence). The CDR3 totals 12 residues. This CDR3 reads CASSTGGREQYF. The CDR3 DNA reads as TGTGCCAGCAGTACAGGTGGGCGCGAGCAGTACTTC.

This clone was found a few times. The CDR3 DNA is TGTGCCAGCAGCTCTGAGAGGGAGGGAAAACTGTTTTTT. Protein: CASSSEREGKLFF. The chain uses TRBV11-2 and TRBJ1-4; D is undetermined. CDR3 size: 13 residues. Between the trimmed V and J ends, which lost 4 bases and 10 bases, there was a span of 13 bases. Germline V gene sequence: CDR1 SGHAT, CDR2 FQNNGV.

This chain joins TRBV6-5 and TRBJ2-3; weak D call: TRBD2 (6 bases). CDR3 size: 14 residues. The V gene lost 7 bases and the J gene lost 2 bases, with 13 bases spanning the gap. The germline V gene has CDR1 MNHEY and CDR2 SVGAGI. The DNA for the CDR3 is TGTGCCAGCAAGCGCGGGACTGTCACAGATACGCAGTATTTT. This codes for CASKRGTVTDTQYF.

The chain couples TRBV28 to TRBJ1-1; D is unresolved. The CDR3 is 14 amino acids. CDR1 is MDHEN and CDR2 is SYDVKM in the germline V gene. The V end lost 3 bases, the J end lost 1 base, and 9 bases lay between the germline ends. CDR3 sequence reads: CASSFRTTNTEAFF. CDR3 nucleotides: TGTGCCAGCAGTTTCCGGACGACGAACACTGAAGCTTTCTTT. The variable domain in full, completed from reference TRBV28 and TRBJ1-1, reads DVKVTQSSRYLVKRTGEKVFLECVQDMDHENMFWYRQDPGLGLRLIYFSYDVKMKEKGDIPEGYSVSREKKERFSLILESASTNQTSMYLCASSFRTTNTEAFFGQGTRLTVV.

The V call is TRBV4-3, the J call TRBJ1-1; D is uncertain. V was trimmed by 4 bases and J by 1 base, leaving 13 bases between them. The CDR3 totals 15 residues. The germline V gene has CDR1 LGHNA and CDR2 YSLEER. This CDR3 reads CASSLGEQKNTEAFF. The CDR3 region has the DNA TGCGCCAGCAGCCTCGGAGAACAGAAGAACACTGAAGCTTTCTTT.

In its sample, this clone was seen once. This rearrangement joins TRBV5-1 to TRBJ2-7, with 13 bases lining up with TRBD2. With 2 bases clipped from V and 3 bases from J, the junction kept 2 bases outside the gene matches. The CDR3 is made up of 15 amino acids. Per the germline V gene, CDR1 is SGHRS and CDR2 is YFSETQ. The chain's CDR3 is CASSFGTSGNYEQYF. The CDR3 bases are TGCGCCAGCAGCTTTGGGACTAGCGGGAACTACGAGCAGTACTTC.

This clone was counted only a few times. V usage is TRBV5-6 and J usage is TRBJ1-5, with a weak D call TRBD1 (5 bases). With 2 bases removed from V and 0 bases from J, the gap between germline ends came to 15 bases. The CDR3 covers 17 residues. Germline values: CDR1 SGHDT, CDR2 YYEEEE. Here the CDR3 reads CASSFGQGPYSNQPQHF. CDR3 in DNA: TGTGCCAGCAGCTTTGGTCAGGGACCCTATAGCAATCAGCCCCAGCATTTT.

This rearrangement joins TRBV11-2 to TRBJ2-5; no clear D gene. The CDR3 is made up of 14 amino acids. Trimming took 5 bases from V and 1 from J, leaving 11 bases between them. CDR1 and CDR2 (germline): SGHAT, FQNNGV. CDR3: CASSQVGSQETQYF. CDR3 nucleotides: TGTGCCAGCAGCCAAGTCGGCAGCCAAGAGACCCAGTACTTC.

The V gene is TRBV10-3, the J gene TRBJ2-2; D perhaps matches TRBD2 (6 bases). Germline values: CDR1 ENHRY, CDR2 SYGVKD. The CDR3 extends over 18 amino acids. The germline V and J ends were trimmed by 0 bases and 1 base, with 15 bases remaining between them. The CDR3 protein is CAISESKGLAVNTGELFF. In DNA, the CDR3 is TGTGCCATCAGTGAGTCGAAAGGATTAGCGGTGAACACCGGGGAGCTGTTTTTT.